This T cell receptor beta chain was retrieved from a study of vaccination and CD4 T cells after COVID-19. Overall study: The convalescent group had six males, four females, seven Caucasians, two Asians, one multiracial.

The CDR3 is made up of 16 amino acids. V shed 0 bases, J shed 3 bases, and the junction held 2 bases outside the gene matches. Germline V gene data show CDR1 as SGHTA and CDR2 as FQGNSA. With the Oncomine TCR Beta short-read assay, DNA from cultured CD4+ T cells was sequenced. In TCRdb, the PCR reads were re-called with MiXCR into one record per CDR3 protein. Of about 20,000 distinct CDR3 sequences listed, 20% to 25% were seen once; the top ten hold 7.8%. Regarding treatment: approximately 9-day PBMC culture with coronavirus spike peptide pools or control peptides (ViraFEST assay). After being plated at two million per well, PBMCs were cultured with approximately 9.8 IU/ml IL-2 and 8.5 to 10 ug/ml peptide pools. Details on this clonotype: Its antigen is unidentified.

This chain joins TRBV7-2 and TRBJ2-7; TRBD2 agrees at 13 bases. Sequencing was carried out using cultured CD4+ T cells from blood. The TCR originated in a human donor with COVID-19. The CDR3 nucleotides read TGTGCCAGCAGCTTAGCGACTAGCGGGGGGTTCTACGAGCAGTACTTC. This gives the protein CASSLATSGGFYEQYF.